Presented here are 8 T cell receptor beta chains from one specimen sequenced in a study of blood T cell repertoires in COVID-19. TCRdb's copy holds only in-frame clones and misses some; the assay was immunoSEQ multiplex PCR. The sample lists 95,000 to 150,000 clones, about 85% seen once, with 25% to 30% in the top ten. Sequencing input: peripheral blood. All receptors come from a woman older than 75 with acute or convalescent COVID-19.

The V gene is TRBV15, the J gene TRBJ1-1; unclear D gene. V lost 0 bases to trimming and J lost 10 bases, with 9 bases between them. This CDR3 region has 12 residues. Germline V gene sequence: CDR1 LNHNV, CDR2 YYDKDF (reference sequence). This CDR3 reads CATSRDVSRAFF. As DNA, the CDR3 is TGTGCCACCAGCAGAGATGTGAGCCGAGCTTTCTTT.

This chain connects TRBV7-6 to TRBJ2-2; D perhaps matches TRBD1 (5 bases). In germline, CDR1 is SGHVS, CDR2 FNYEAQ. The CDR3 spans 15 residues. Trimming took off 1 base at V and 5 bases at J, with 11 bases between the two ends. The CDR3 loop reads CASSLEVQATGELFF. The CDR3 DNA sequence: TGTGCCAGCAGCTTAGAGGTACAGGCTACCGGGGAGCTGTTTTTT.

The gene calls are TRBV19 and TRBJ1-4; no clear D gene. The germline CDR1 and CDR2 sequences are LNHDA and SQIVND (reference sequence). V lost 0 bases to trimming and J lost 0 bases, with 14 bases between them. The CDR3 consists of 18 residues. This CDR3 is CASSIDGHSSATNEKLFF. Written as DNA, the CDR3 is TGTGCCAGTAGTATAGATGGCCACAGCAGTGCAACTAATGAAAAACTGTTTTTT.

The CDR3 sequence is CATSDITGELFF. Written as DNA, the CDR3 is TGTGCCACCAGTGATATAACCGGGGAGCTGTTTTTT. This sequence joins TRBV24-1 and TRBJ2-2, with unresolved D. This CDR3 has 12 residues. Germline loops: CDR1 KGHDR, CDR2 SFDVKD. Trimming removed 3 bases at V and 5 bases at J, with 3 bases between.

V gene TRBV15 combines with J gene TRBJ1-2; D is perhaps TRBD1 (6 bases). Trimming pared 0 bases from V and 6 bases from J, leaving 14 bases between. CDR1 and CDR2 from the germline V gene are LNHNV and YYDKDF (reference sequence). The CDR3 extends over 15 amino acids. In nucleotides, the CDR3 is TGTGCCACCAGCAGAGAGATGGGGGCGACGGATGGCTACACCTTC. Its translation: CATSREMGATDGYTF.

The CDR3: CASRNPGTGGETQYF. CDR3 coding DNA: TGTGCCAGCAGGAATCCCGGGACAGGGGGTGAGACCCAGTACTTC. The chain combines TRBV2 with TRBJ2-5; 11 bases line up with TRBD1. This CDR3 contains 15 residues. Germline CDR1 reads SNHLY; CDR2 reads FYNNEI. The V and J ends lost 6 bases and 5 bases, in that order; junction bases with no gene match: 8.

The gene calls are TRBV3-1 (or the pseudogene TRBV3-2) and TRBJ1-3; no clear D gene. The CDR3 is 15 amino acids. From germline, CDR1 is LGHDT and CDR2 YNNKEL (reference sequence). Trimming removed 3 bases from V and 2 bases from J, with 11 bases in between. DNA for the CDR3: TGTGCCAGCAGCCAGGGAGTAGAGACTGGAAACACCATATATTTT. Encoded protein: CASSQGVETGNTIYF.

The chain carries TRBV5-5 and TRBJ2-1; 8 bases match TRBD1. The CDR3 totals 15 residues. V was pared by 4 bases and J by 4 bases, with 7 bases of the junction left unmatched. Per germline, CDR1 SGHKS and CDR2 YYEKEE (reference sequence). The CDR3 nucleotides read TGTGCCAGCAGCCAACAGGGGGAGAGATACAATGAGCAGTTCTTC. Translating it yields CASSQQGERYNEQFF.